Given below is one TCR beta chain in context. These data originate in a study of blood T cell repertoires in COVID-19. Study as a whole: Acute and convalescent COVID-19 specimens originated in the United States, Italy and Spain.

TCRdb keeps only in-frame clones here, not all; method: immunoSEQ multiplex PCR. The sample gives about 300,000 clones, about 90% of which show up once; approximately 2% is in the top ten. The CDR3 length is 12 residues. CDR1 is SGHAT and CDR2 is FQNNGV in the germline V gene. The V and J ends lost 5 bases and 7 bases respectively, with 11 bases between them. Specimen: peripheral blood. The sequence derives from a woman between 25 and 40 years old with COVID-19, enrolled during active disease. V and J are TRBV11-2 and TRBJ1-2; the D gene is possibly TRBD1 (6 bases). Here the CDR3 DNA reads TGTGCCAGCAGCGTACAGGGAACTGGCTACACCTTC. Amino acid sequence: CASSVQGTGYTF.